This T cell receptor (beta chain) was sequenced during a study of blood T cell repertoires in COVID-19. Method: immunoSEQ multiplex PCR; TCRdb's copy keeps in-frame clones and lacks some. The sample gives 120,000 or so clones, around 77% of which show up once; roughly 7.9% is in the top ten. V lost 0 bases to trimming and J lost 4 bases; unmatched junction nucleotides: 7. CDR1 is SGHNT, CDR2 YYREEE, per germline (reference sequence). The CDR3 totals 15 residues. Sequencing was done on a sample of peripheral blood. The sequence came from a human donor in a cohort sampled during active COVID-19. The chain recombines TRBV5-4 with TRBJ2-7; 7 positions match TRBD2. CDR3 protein: CASSLVGEGPYEQYF. The CDR3 nucleotides read TGTGCCAGCAGCTTGGTCGGGGAGGGTCCTTACGAGCAGTACTTC.